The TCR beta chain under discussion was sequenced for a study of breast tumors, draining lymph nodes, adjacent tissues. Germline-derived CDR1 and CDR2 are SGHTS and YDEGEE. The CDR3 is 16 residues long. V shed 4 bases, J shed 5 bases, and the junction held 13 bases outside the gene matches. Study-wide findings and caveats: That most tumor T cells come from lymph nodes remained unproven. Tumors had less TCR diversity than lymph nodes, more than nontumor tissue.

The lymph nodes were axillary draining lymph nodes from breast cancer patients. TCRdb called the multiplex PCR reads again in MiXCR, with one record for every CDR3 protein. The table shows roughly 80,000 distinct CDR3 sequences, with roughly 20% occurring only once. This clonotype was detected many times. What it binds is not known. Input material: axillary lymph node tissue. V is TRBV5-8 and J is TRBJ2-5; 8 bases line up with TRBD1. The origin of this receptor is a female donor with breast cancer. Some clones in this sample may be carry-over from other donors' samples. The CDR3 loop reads CASSRGQAGRWETQYF. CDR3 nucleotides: TGTGCCAGCAGCCGGGGACAGGCAGGGAGGTGGGAGACCCAGTACTTC.